The 3 T cell receptor beta chains given below trace back to one sample, sequenced in a study of T cells in Graves' hyperthyroidism and ophthalmopathy (dated by TCRdb to the late 2010s). The library was obtained by multiplex PCR. Sequencing was performed on an Illumina HiSeq 2000. The TCR beta CDR3 regions were amplified from the RNA transcripts. The first round of RT-PCR for the TCR CDR3 was performed with the HTBI primer set and the Qiagen OneStep RT-PCR kit. Starting from the raw public reads, TCRdb applied fastp trimming at Q25, assembled clones with MiXCR and retained in-frame beta chains. Rows matching on CDR3 protein sequence are summarized as one entry with the most common DNA and genes. In this sample the table shows a few hundred thousand distinct CDR3 sequences, around 14% of which occur a single time. Roughly 7.3% of the sample is in the top ten clones. Source material: blood. The receptors come from a woman younger than 45 with Graves' hyperthyroidism.

This clonotype has a count of ten or more. The V gene is TRBV11-2, the J gene TRBJ2-5; 14 nucleotides agree with TRBD2. Germline CDR1 SGHAT, CDR2 FQNNGV. CDR3 length: 15 amino acids. J lost 4 bases, V lost 5 bases, and 3 bases had no gene match. Here the CDR3 DNA reads TGTGCCAGCAGCCCGGGACTAGCGGGAGCAGAGACCCAGTACTTC. Translating it yields CASSPGLAGAETQYF.

This clonotype was picked up many times. The V and J genes are TRBV7-3 and TRBJ2-1; unclear D gene. Looked up from germline, CDR1 is SGHTA and CDR2 is FQGTGA. The CDR3 runs to 15 residues. The V and J ends lost 4 bases and 4 bases respectively, with 14 bases between them. DNA of the CDR3: TGTGCCAGCAGCTCGTACGGAGCGTCATACAATGAGCAGTTCTTC. Protein sequence: CASSSYGASYNEQFF.

This clonotype was counted many times. The chain uses TRBV11-2 and TRBJ2-2; D is unclear. The germline V gene encodes CDR1 SGHAT and CDR2 FQNNGV. V lost 0 bases to trimming and J lost 5 bases, with 4 bases between them. The CDR3 contains 13 residues. The CDR3 sequence is CASSLEVTGELFF. CDR3 bases: TGTGCCAGCAGCTTAGAAGTAACCGGGGAGCTGTTTTTT.